These 23 T cell receptor beta chains were all obtained from the same sample, sequenced in a study of T cell repertoires in cytomegalovirus infection (dated by TCRdb to about 2019). The sample's treatment or condition label, decoded: in vitro stimulation with specific CMV peptide epitopes to enrich CMV-specific T cells. No cognate antigen is known for these TCRs. TCRdb names Illumina HiSeq 1500 as the instrument used. Using fastp trimming at Q25 and MiXCR clonotype assembly, TCRdb reanalyzed the public sequencing data and kept in-frame beta chains. Merged by CDR3 protein, the rows form single entries marked with the most common genes and DNA. The sample includes about 920,000 distinct CDR3 sequences, with about 33% observed a single time. About an eighth of the sample rests with the top ten. The sequencing used cultured CD8+ T cells from PBMCs, collected from culture after CMV antigen stimulation. The origin of the receptors is a human donor in good health (CMV status not recorded). Some clones in this sample may be carry-over from other donors' samples.

This clonotype occurred a few times. This chain joins TRBV6-5 and TRBJ2-5, with TRBD2 identical over 8 bases. In germline, CDR1 is MNHEY, CDR2 SVGAGI. V gave up 7 bases and J gave up 4 bases; unmatched junction bases: 5. This CDR3 region has 13 residues. The CDR3 bases are TGTGCCAGCACTACGGCGGGAGGAGAGACCCAGTACTTC. Amino acids: CASTTAGGETQYF.

On this clonotype itself: No conserved phenylalanine or tryptophan ends this CDR3, so it is likely a read error. V and J are TRBV7-6 and TRBJ1-1; no clear D. The CDR3 length is 12 residues. The germline V gene has CDR1 SGHVS and CDR2 FNYEAQ. Deletions cut 6 bases from V and 7 bases from J, with 12 bases between. The CDR3 loop is CASSPPPGEAFL. The CDR3 DNA reads as TGTGCCAGCAGTCCCCCCCCCGGTGAAGCTTTCCTT.

V is TRBV7-9 and J is TRBJ2-1; 7 nucleotides align to TRBD1. The CDR3 runs 17 residues. Trimming took 0 bases from V and 4 from J; bases not matched to a gene: 9. Germline lookup yields CDR1 SEHNR and CDR2 FQNEAQ (reference sequence). The CDR3 loop is CASSLARRGRIYNEQFF. The CDR3 DNA follows: TGTGCCAGCAGCTTAGCTCGAAGGGGGCGAATATACAATGAGCAGTTCTTC.

There are a few counts of this clonotype. The CDR3 here is CASSSVGKMAPTNYGYTF. The CDR3 nucleotides read TGTGCCAGCAGCTCGGTAGGGAAAATGGCCCCCACTAACTATGGCTACACCTTC. The chain combines TRBV7-9 with TRBJ1-2; no firm D call. The CDR3 length is 18 residues. From germline, CDR1 is SEHNR and CDR2 FQNEAQ (reference sequence). The V end lost 4 bases, the J end lost 0 bases, and 21 bases lay between the germline ends.

This clonotype was detected a few times. The rearrangement joins TRBV7-9 to TRBJ1-6, with D unclear. The CDR3 extends over 16 amino acids. Germline loops: CDR1 SEHNR, CDR2 FQNEAQ (reference sequence). V lost 5 bases and J 0 bases, leaving 11 bases between the germline ends. This CDR3 is CASSPLDSSYNSPLHF. The DNA for the CDR3 is TGTGCCAGCAGCCCTCTCGATAGCTCCTATAATTCACCCCTCCACTTT.

The chain joins TRBV28 to TRBJ2-5; D tentatively reads TRBD1 or TRBD2 (5 bases each). The CDR3 runs to 14 residues. V was trimmed by 8 bases and J by 5 bases, leaving 18 bases between them. CDR1 is MDHEN, CDR2 SYDVKM, per germline. In DNA, the CDR3 is TGTGCCAGCGCCCCAATGAGGGGCCACGAGACCCAGTACTTC. Protein product: CASAPMRGHETQYF.

The J gene is TRBJ2-5, the V gene TRBV9; 9 positions agree with TRBD1. Germline values: CDR1 SGDLS, CDR2 YYNGEE. V lost 0 bases to trimming and J lost 1 base; unmatched junction nucleotides: 4. The CDR3 spans 16 residues. CDR3 loop: CASSVEDRGIQETQYF. Here the CDR3 DNA reads TGTGCCAGCAGCGTAGAGGACAGGGGAATCCAAGAGACCCAGTACTTC. The complete variable domain, with remaining parts taken from reference TRBV9 and TRBJ2-5, reads DSGVTQTPKHLITATGQRVTLRCSPRSGDLSVYWYQQSLDQGLQFLIQYYNGEERAKGNILERFSAQQFPDLHSELNLSSLELGDSALYFCASSVEDRGIQETQYFGPGTRLLVL.

This clonotype was seen only a few times. V gene TRBV4-1 combines with J gene TRBJ1-1; D is possibly TRBD1 (6 bases). Trimming cost V 0 bases and J 5 bases, with 13 bases left between them. The CDR3 extends over 15 amino acids. Germline lookup yields CDR1 MGHRA and CDR2 YSYEKL. CDR3 sequence (DNA): TGCGCCAGCAGCCAAGATGGGGGGGCATGGACTGAAGCTTTCTTT. It specifies CASSQDGGAWTEAFF.

The chain employs TRBV27 and TRBJ1-2; D is possibly TRBD1 (5 bases). Germline loops: CDR1 MNHEY, CDR2 SMNVEV (reference sequence). This CDR3 contains 12 residues. V gave up 8 bases and J gave up 8 bases, with 15 bases separating them. The CDR3 nucleotides read TGTGCCAGCCTGGGGGGGGAAACAGGCTACACCTTC. Protein: CASLGGETGYTF.

This chain joins TRBV6-1 and TRBJ1-1, with D tentatively TRBD1 (6 bases). The germline V gene encodes CDR1 MNHNS and CDR2 SASEGT. There are 14 residues in the CDR3. Trimming shortened V by 6 bases and J by 3 bases, and 14 bases separated the two germline ends. The DNA for the CDR3 is TGTGCCAGCAGCGAGACAGGTTGGGACACTGAAGCTTTCTTT. Its translation: CASSETGWDTEAFF.

The CDR3 DNA reads TGTGCCAGCACCCCAGGGAGTCCCTACAATGAGCAGTTCTTC. Protein: CASTPGSPYNEQFF. The V and J genes are TRBV11-1 and TRBJ2-1; D is tentatively TRBD1 or TRBD2 (5 bases each). Per the germline V gene, CDR1 is SGHAT and CDR2 is FQDESV (reference sequence). The CDR3 has 14 residues. V lost 7 bases and J lost 2, with 12 bases in between.

This chain connects TRBV4-1 to TRBJ2-1, with 9 bases aligning to TRBD2. The CDR3 runs 14 residues. Trimming at V came to 8 bases and at J to 5 bases, leaving 7 bases not matched to a gene. CDR1 is MGHRA and CDR2 is YSYEKL in the germline V gene. The DNA of the CDR3 is TGCGCCAGCCGCCGGCGCGGGGGGGACAATGAGCAGTTCTTC. This sequence encodes CASRRRGGDNEQFF.

The chain carries TRBV7-6 and TRBJ2-1; D not resolved. V lost 1 base to trimming and J lost 3 bases, with 13 bases between them. This CDR3 comprises 16 residues. Germline V lookup: CDR1 SGHVS, CDR2 FNYEAQ. Here the CDR3 DNA reads TGTGCCAGCAGCTTAGTGAGCACAGAGGACTACAATGAGCAGTTCTTC. It specifies CASSLVSTEDYNEQFF.

The chain links TRBV19 to TRBJ2-3, with D possibly TRBD1 on 6 matching bases. V was shortened by 4 bases and J by 2 bases, with 16 bases between the two germline ends. Germline loops: CDR1 LNHDA, CDR2 SQIVND (reference sequence). The CDR3 runs 16 residues. The CDR3 DNA reads TGTGCCAGTAGTAACCATACAGGGATAAACACAGATACGCAGTATTTT. Translation gives CASSNHTGINTDTQYF.

The gene calls are TRBV20-1 and TRBJ2-2; D might be TRBD1 or TRBD2, each matching 5 bases. Trimming removed 0 bases at V and 4 bases at J, with 21 bases between. The CDR3 has 18 residues. Germline CDR1 and CDR2: DFQATT and SNEGSKA (reference sequence). The CDR3 sequence: CSARDIYSVGAGTGELFF. CDR3 coding DNA: TGCAGTGCTAGAGATATTTATTCAGTAGGGGCGGGCACCGGGGAGCTGTTTTTT.

This clonotype has at least ten counts. The genes are TRBV7-2 and TRBJ2-2; maybe TRBD1 (5 bases). V was cut by 2 bases and J by 6 bases, with 7 bases left in between. Germline CDR1 SGHTA, CDR2 FQGNSA. CDR3 length: 13 residues. This CDR3 reads CASSLMGPGELFF. The CDR3 nucleotides are TGTGCCAGCAGCTTAATGGGGCCCGGGGAGCTGTTTTTT.

The CDR3 DNA is TGTGCCAGCAGTTACTCGAGCGCCGGGACAGTGGGCACTGAAGCTTTCTTT. It encodes CASSYSSAGTVGTEAFF. The J gene is TRBJ1-1, the V gene TRBV6-6; TRBD1 matches at 7 bases. Germline CDR1 reads MNHNY; CDR2 reads SVGAGI (reference sequence). CDR3 length equals 17 residues. Germline trimming cut 0 bases from V and 4 bases from J; bases unmatched to any gene: 11.

The chain recombines TRBV15 with TRBJ1-5; D is unclear. The closer fit of TRBJ2-3 to the DNA end suggests the J call may be wrong. CDR1 and CDR2 (germline): LNHNV, YYDKDF (reference sequence). The CDR3 spans 14 residues. The DNA for the CDR3 is TGTGCCACCAGCAGAGACAGTAGCAATCAGCCCCAGTATTTT. Translated, it gives CATSRDSSNQPQYF.

The sample holds one count of this clonotype. The chain is built from TRBV12-3 or TRBV12-4 and TRBJ1-1, with D tentatively TRBD1 (5 bases). This CDR3 region has 12 residues. V gave up 8 bases and J gave up 3 bases, with 10 bases separating them. The CDR3 DNA is TGTGCCAGCCTATTAGGGGACACTGAAGCTTTCTTT. Translating it yields CASLLGDTEAFF.

This clonotype was observed at least ten times. The CDR3 loop is CASSSQIGGGSPLHF. The CDR3 DNA reads as TGTGCCAGCAGCAGTCAAATAGGCGGCGGTTCACCCCTCCACTTT. The chain uses TRBV7-2 and TRBJ1-6; D remains ambiguous. V shed 5 bases and J shed 9 bases, with 17 bases lying between them. Germline V gene lookup returns CDR1 SGHTA and CDR2 FQGNSA. This CDR3 is built from 15 residues.

The chain employs TRBV14 and TRBJ2-1; the D gene could be TRBD1 or TRBD2 (6 bases each). Per germline, CDR1 SGHDN and CDR2 FVKESK. V lost 4 bases, J lost 6 bases, and 19 bases lay in between. The CDR3 has 16 amino acids. CDR3 protein: CASSRLGGRVGNEQFF. The CDR3 DNA sequence: TGTGCCAGCAGCCGGCTTGGGGGGCGGGTCGGCAATGAGCAGTTCTTC.

There are a few counts of this clonotype. V is TRBV10-3 and J is TRBJ2-3; 10 nucleotides agree with TRBD2. V dropped 2 bases and J dropped 2; count of bases not matched to a gene: 1. Germline CDR1 and CDR2: ENHRY and SYGVKD. The CDR3 consists of 15 residues. CDR3 sequence reads: CAISESGGATDTQYF. The CDR3 DNA reads TGTGCCATCAGTGAGAGCGGGGGGGCCACAGATACGCAGTATTTT.

The chain joins TRBV2 to TRBJ1-5, with 7 bases fitting TRBD1. The CDR3 loop spans 13 amino acids. V dropped 6 bases and J dropped 7; count of bases not matched to a gene: 6. The germline gives CDR1 SNHLY, CDR2 FYNNEI. The CDR3 nucleotides read TGTGCCAGCAGAAACAGGGGCGCGCAGCCCCAGCATTTT. It translates to CASRNRGAQPQHF.